This T cell receptor (beta chain) stems from a study of blood T cell repertoires in COVID-19. Background on the study: Material from acute and convalescent COVID-19 was sourced from the United States, Italy and Spain. From T cells, B-cell-depleted T cells, or PBMCs came the material, which was cDNA or gDNA.

V was clipped by 3 bases and J by 4 bases, with 12 bases between them. This CDR3 comprises 14 residues. From germline, CDR1 is SGHRS and CDR2 YFSETQ. Original methodology: The authors estimated nucleated cell counts from reference gene primer amplification. The method was immunoSEQ multiplex PCR; TCRdb's version includes in-frame clones alone and lacks a portion of them. The DNA gave D and trimming, while V, J and clone size come from that table. The profile covers 75,000 to 100,000 clones, with approximately 86% appearing a single time and roughly 29% taken by the ten largest. Sequenced sample: peripheral blood. The chain recombines TRBV5-1 with TRBJ2-3, with TRBD1 as a possible D gene (5 bases). This sequence was found in a woman older than 75 with acute or convalescent COVID-19. CDR3 sequence: CASSSPQGSDTQYF. The CDR3 DNA sequence: TGCGCCAGCAGCTCCCCCCAGGGTTCAGATACGCAGTATTTT. Based on the CDR3 plus reference TRBV5-1 and TRBJ2-3, the full variable domain is KAGVTQTPRYLIKTRGQQVTLSCSPISGHRSVSWYQQTPGQGLQFLFEYFSETQRNKGNFPGRFSGRQFSNSRSEMNVSTLELGDSALYLCASSSPQGSDTQYFGPGTRLTVL.